The 2 T cell receptor beta chains given below trace back to one sample, sequenced in a study of identical twins. TCRdb used MiXCR to reprocess the 5' RACE reads, holding one entry per CDR3 protein. The sample holds 200,000 to 250,000 distinct CDR3 sequences, 5.5% to 8% seen once. These data were also filed under a second study, of yellow fever vaccine responses in identical twins.

The sequenced sample consisted of memory (CD45RO+) T cells sorted from blood. The receptors were sampled from a woman aged 18-29 years in good health.

The rearrangement joins TRBV5-6 to TRBJ2-4, with TRBD1 matching 11 bases. CDR1 SGHDT and CDR2 YYEEEE come from the germline V gene. This CDR3 comprises 16 residues. The J segment lost 8 bases and the V segment lost 4 bases, leaving 11 bases of the junction unmatched. The CDR3 here is CASSTFTGQGVDIQYF. CDR3 nucleotide sequence: TGTGCCAGCAGCACCTTCACGGGACAGGGGGTTGACATTCAGTACTTC.

The genes are TRBV11-1 and TRBJ2-7; D unresolved. CDR3 size: 14 residues. The V end was cut by 9 bases, the J end by 3 bases, with 18 bases between. Germline assignment: CDR1 SGHAT and CDR2 FQDESV (reference sequence). CDR3 sequence reads: CARSLAMPCYEQYF. DNA for the CDR3: TGTGCCAGGAGCCTTGCGATGCCCTGCTACGAGCAGTACTTC.